This record looks at one T cell receptor beta chain sequence and its context. J lost 5 bases, V lost 3 bases, and 6 bases had no gene match. Germline V lookup: CDR1 SGDLS, CDR2 YYNGEE. This CDR3 contains 15 residues. This specimen comes from a study of T cell changes during pregnancy in multiple sclerosis. Using immunoSEQ multiplex PCR, the repertoire was profiled, and TCRdb retains in-frame clones only, with some absent. Altogether around 100,000 clones are present, about nine tenths being singletons, with the ten largest covering around 0.79%. The sequence was obtained from a female donor in good health, enrolled as a control in a pregnancy study. This chain joins TRBV9 and TRBJ1-1, with 11 bases aligning to TRBD1. Sequences were derived from peripheral blood, sampled in the second trimester of pregnancy. CDR3 loop: CASSGGQGVITEAFF. In nucleotides, the CDR3 is TGTGCCAGCAGCGGGGGACAGGGGGTTATAACTGAAGCTTTCTTT.